The TCR beta chain under discussion was sequenced for a study of cytomegalovirus exposure and HLA in healthy donors. PCR primers comprised 60 Vbeta and 13 Jbeta primers. Method: immunoSEQ multiplex PCR; TCRdb's copy keeps in-frame clones and lacks some. The repertoire has a few hundred thousand clones, roughly 80% of them found once; the top ten carry less than 3%. The V segment lost 1 base and the J segment 6 bases; nucleotides outside the gene matches: 11. The CDR3 has 16 amino acids. Germline V gene lookup returns CDR1 MNHEY and CDR2 SVGAGI. As concerns this clone: Its specificity is unknown.

Study outcomes and limitations: Analysis was carried out at a later point, and it linked a missense DCLRE1C variant to TCR beta V- and J-gene trimming.

Among the donors, all were healthy bone marrow donors. This receptor was obtained from a woman aged 25-40 years in good health and CMV-seronegative. This chain joins TRBV6-5 and TRBJ2-7; 8 bases are a match to TRBD1. Material: PBMCs. The CDR3 DNA reads TGTGCCAGCAGTTACTTATGGACAGGGAAGAGAGGCGAGCAGTACTTC. Translation: CASSYLWTGKRGEQYF.